This TCR beta chain was sequenced in a study of blood T cell repertoires in COVID-19. Germline CDR1 reads MNHEY; CDR2 reads SVGAGI. Trimming pared 6 bases from V and 9 bases from J, leaving 15 bases between. The CDR3 totals 13 residues. Profiling relied on immunoSEQ multiplex PCR, and the TCRdb table lists in-frame clones only, not all of them. The sample contains roughly 400,000 clones, 75% to 90% of which appear only once. The J gene is TRBJ2-1, the V gene TRBV6-5; no reliable D call. The receptor was isolated from a man aged 30 to 45 who had recovered from COVID-19. Sequencing was carried out using PBMCs or T cells enriched from blood (not recorded which). Here the CDR3 reads CASRLLGGSEQFF. CDR3 coding DNA: TGTGCCAGCAGACTTCTAGGTGGAAGTGAGCAGTTCTTC.